This entry concerns a single TCR beta chain. What it binds is not known. The sample is drawn from a study of PD-1 blockade in classical Hodgkin lymphoma. Study results and caveats: Significant TCR diversity gains by C4D1 occurred in CD4+ but not CD8+ cells.

Each patient experienced a relapse that followed autologous stem cell transplantation, and brentuximab vedotin exposure varied. The protocol was immunoSEQ multiplex PCR, while the TCRdb copy is restricted to in-frame clones and leaves out a portion. The sample records about 86,000 clones, roughly 87% being singletons. The CDR3 length is 13 residues. Trimming removed 1 base at V and 1 base at J, with 4 bases between. In germline, CDR1 is LNHDA, CDR2 SQIVND (reference sequence). The gene calls are TRBV19 and TRBJ1-1; no firm D call. The sequences come from peripheral blood mononuclear cells (PBMCs), collected before the second cycle of nivolumab. This clonotype originated in a human donor with classical Hodgkin lymphoma. The CDR3 bases are TGTGCCAGTAGTATAGCCTCGAACACTGAAGCTTTCTTT. As protein: CASSIASNTEAFF.